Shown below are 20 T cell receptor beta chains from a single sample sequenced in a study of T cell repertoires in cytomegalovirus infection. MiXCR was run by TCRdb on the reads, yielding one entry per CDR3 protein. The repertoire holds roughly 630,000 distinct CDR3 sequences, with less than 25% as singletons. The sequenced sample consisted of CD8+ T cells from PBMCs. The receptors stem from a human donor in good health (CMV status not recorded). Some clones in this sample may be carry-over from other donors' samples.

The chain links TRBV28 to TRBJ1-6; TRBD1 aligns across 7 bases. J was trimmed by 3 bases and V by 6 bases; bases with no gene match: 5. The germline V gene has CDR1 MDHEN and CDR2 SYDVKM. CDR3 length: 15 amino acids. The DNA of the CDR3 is TGTGCCAGCAGCTTCGGGACAGACTATAATTCACCCCTCCACTTT. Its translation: CASSFGTDYNSPLHF.

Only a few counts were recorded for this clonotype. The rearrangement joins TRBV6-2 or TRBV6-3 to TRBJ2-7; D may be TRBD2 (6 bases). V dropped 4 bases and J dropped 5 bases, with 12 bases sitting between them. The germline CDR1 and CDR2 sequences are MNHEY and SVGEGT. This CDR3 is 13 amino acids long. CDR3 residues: CASSLGGFNEQYV. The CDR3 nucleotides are TGTGCCAGCAGTTTAGGAGGGTTCAACGAGCAGTACGTC.

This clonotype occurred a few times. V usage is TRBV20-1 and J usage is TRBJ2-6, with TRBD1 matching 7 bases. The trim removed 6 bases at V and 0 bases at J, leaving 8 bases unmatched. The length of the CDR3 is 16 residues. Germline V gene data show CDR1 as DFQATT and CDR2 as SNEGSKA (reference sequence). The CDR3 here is CSAPGTADSGANVLTF. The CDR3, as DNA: TGCAGTGCGCCAGGGACAGCGGACTCTGGGGCCAACGTCCTGACTTTC.

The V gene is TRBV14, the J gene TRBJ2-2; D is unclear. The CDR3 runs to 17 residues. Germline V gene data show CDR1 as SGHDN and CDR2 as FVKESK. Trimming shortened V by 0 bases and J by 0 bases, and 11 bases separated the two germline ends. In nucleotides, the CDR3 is TGTGCCAGCAGCCAAGATGTAACCGGAGCGAACACCGGGGAGCTGTTTTTT. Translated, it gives CASSQDVTGANTGELFF.

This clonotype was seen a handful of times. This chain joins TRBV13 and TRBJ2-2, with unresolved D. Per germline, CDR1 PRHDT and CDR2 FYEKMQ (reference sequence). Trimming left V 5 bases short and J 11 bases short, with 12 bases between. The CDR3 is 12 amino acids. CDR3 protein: CASSAVGSELFF. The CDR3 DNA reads TGTGCCAGCAGCGCCGTTGGTTCCGAGCTGTTTTTT.

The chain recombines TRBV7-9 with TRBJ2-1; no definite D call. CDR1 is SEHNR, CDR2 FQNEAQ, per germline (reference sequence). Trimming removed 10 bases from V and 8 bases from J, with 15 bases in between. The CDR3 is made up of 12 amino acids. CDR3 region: CATTWDLYEQFF. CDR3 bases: TGTGCCACCACTTGGGATTTATATGAGCAGTTCTTC.

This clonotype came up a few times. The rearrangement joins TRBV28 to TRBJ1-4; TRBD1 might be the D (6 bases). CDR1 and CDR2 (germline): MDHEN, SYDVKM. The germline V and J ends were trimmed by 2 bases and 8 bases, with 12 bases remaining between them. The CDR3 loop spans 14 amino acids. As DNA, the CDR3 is TGTGCCAGCAGTTTAAGGGGGGTGGAAGAAAAACTGTTTTTT. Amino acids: CASSLRGVEEKLFF.

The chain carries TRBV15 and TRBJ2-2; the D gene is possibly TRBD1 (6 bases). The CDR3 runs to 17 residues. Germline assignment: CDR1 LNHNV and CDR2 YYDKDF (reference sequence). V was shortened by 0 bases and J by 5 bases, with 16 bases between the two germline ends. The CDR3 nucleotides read TGTGCCACCAGCAGAGATCTAAACAGGGTTAAAACCGGGGAGCTGTTTTTT. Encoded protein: CATSRDLNRVKTGELFF. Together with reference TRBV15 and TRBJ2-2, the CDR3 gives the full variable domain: DAMVIQNPRYQVTQFGKPVTLSCSQTLNHNVMYWYQQKSSQAPKLLFHYYDKDFNNEADTPDNFQSRRPNTSFCFLDIRSPGLGDTAMYLCATSRDLNRVKTGELFFGEGSRLTVL.

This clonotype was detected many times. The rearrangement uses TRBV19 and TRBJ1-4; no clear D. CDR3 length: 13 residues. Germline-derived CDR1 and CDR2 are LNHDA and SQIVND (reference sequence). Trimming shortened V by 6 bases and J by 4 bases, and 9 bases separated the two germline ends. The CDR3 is CASRDLINEKLFF. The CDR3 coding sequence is TGTGCCAGTAGAGACCTGATTAATGAAAAACTGTTTTTT.

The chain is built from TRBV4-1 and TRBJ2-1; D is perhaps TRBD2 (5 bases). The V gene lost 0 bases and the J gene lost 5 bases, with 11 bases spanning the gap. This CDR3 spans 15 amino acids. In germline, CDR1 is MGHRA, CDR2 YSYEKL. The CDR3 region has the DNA TGCGCCAGCAGCCAAGATCCCCGGGGTCACAATGAGCAGTTCTTC. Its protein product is CASSQDPRGHNEQFF.

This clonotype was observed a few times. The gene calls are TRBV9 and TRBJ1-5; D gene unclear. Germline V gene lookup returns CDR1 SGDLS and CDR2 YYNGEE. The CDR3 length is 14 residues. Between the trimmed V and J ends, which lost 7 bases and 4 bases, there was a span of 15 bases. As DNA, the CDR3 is TGTGCCAGCTCCGACGGGCCGGGGAATCAGCCCCAGCATTTT. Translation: CASSDGPGNQPQHF.

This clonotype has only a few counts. CDR3 in DNA: TGTGCCAGCAGTTCTCTAGCGGGGGTCCAAGAGACCCAGTACTTC. Translation: CASSSLAGVQETQYF. V gene TRBV6-2 or TRBV6-3 combines with J gene TRBJ2-5; 10 nucleotides agree with TRBD2. Germline values: CDR1 MNHEY, CDR2 SVGEGT. V dropped 4 bases and J dropped 1; count of bases not matched to a gene: 3. This CDR3 comprises 15 residues.

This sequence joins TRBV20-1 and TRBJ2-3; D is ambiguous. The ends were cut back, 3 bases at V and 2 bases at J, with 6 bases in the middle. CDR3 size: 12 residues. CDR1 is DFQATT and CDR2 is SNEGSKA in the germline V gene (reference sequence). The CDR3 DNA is TGCAGTGCTAGCCGGCCCACAGATACGCAGTATTTT. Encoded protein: CSASRPTDTQYF.

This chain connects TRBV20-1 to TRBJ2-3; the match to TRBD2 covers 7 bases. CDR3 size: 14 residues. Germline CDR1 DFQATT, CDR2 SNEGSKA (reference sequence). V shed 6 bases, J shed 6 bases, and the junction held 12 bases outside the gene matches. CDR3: CSAPSERGVDTQYF. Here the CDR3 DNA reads TGCAGTGCCCCGTCTGAGCGGGGCGTGGATACGCAGTATTTT.

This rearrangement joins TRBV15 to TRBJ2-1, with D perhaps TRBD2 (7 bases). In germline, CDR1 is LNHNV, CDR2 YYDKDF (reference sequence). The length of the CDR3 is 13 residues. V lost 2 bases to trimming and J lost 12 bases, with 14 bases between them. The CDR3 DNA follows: TGTGCCACCAGCAGACCGGGGGGCCATGTGCAGTTCTTC. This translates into CATSRPGGHVQFF.

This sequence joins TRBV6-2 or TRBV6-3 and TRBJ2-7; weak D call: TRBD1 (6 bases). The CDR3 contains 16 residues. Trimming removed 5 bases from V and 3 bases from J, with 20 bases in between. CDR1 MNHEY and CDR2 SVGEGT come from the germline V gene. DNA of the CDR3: TGTGCCAGCAGTCCGCTAACGACAGGTTTTCTCTACGAGCAGTACGTC. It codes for CASSPLTTGFLYEQYV.

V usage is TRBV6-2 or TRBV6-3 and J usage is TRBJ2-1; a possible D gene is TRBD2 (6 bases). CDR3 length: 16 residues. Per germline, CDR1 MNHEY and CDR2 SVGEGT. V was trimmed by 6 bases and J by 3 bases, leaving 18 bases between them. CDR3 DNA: TGTGCCAGCAGCCCCGAGACTAGTTCGCACTACAATGAGCAGTTCTTC. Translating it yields CASSPETSSHYNEQFF.

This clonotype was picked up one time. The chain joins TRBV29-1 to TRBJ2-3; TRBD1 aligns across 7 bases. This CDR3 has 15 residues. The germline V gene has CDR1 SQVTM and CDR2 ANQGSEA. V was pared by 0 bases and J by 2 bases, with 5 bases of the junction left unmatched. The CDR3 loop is CSVEDSRGPTDTQYF. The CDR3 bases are TGCAGCGTTGAAGATAGTAGGGGGCCCACAGATACGCAGTATTTT.

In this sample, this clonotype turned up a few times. CDR3 coding DNA: TGTGCCAGCAGCGCCGTCCTAGCCAATGAGCAGTTCTTC. Encoded protein: CASSAVLANEQFF. V usage is TRBV11-3 and J usage is TRBJ2-1, with D tentatively TRBD2 (5 bases). Germline V lookup: CDR1 SGHNT, CDR2 YENEEA. Trimming pared 5 bases from V and 6 bases from J, leaving 11 bases between. CDR3 length: 13 amino acids.

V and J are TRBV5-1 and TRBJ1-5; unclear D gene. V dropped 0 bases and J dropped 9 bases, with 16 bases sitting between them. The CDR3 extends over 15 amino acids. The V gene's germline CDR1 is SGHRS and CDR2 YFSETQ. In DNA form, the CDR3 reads TGCGCCAGCAGCTTGGCCGGGCGATCCATGGGGCCCCAGCATTTT. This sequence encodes CASSLAGRSMGPQHF.